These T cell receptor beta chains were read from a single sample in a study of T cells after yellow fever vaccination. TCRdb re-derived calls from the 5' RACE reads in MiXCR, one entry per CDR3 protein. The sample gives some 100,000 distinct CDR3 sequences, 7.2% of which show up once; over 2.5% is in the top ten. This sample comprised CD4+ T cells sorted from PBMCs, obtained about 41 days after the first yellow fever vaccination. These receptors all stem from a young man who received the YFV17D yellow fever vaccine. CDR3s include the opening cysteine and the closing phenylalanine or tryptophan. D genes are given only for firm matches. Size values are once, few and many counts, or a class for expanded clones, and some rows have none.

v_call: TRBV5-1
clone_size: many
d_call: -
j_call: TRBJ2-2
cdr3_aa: CASSFGSENTGELFF
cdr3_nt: TGCGCCAGCAGCTTTGGCAGCGAGAACACCGGGGAGCTGTTTTTT

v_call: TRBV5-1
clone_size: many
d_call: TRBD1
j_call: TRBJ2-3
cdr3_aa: CASSSETGGPMDTQYF
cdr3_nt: TGCGCCAGCAGCTCCGAGACAGGGGGCCCCATGGATACGCAGTATTTT

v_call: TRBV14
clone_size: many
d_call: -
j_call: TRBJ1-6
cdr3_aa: CASSQVQRSPLHF
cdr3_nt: TGTGCCAGCAGCCAAGTTCAGAGATCACCCCTCCACTTT

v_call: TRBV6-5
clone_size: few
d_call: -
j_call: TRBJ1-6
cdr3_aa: CASSYSAAGAVLNSPLHF
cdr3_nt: TGTGCCAGCAGTTACTCGGCAGCGGGGGCTGTCTTGAATTCACCCCTCCACTTT

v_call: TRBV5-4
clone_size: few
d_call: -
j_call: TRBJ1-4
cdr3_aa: CASSLVSGTNEKLFF
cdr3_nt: TGTGCCAGCAGCTTGGTTAGCGGGACTAATGAAAAACTGTTTTTT

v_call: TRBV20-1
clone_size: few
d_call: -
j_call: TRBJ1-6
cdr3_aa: CSAPSEGSAYNSPLHF
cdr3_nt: TGCAGTGCCCCATCGGAGGGGTCTGCCTATAATTCACCCCTCCACTTT

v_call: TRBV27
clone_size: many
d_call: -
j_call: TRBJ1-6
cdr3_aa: CASSLSLGLLSPLHF
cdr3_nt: TGTGCCAGCAGTTTATCTCTAGGGTTACTCTCACCCCTCCACTTT

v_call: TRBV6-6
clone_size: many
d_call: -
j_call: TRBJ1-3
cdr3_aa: CASTRQVSNTIYF
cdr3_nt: TGTGCCAGCACCCGACAGGTTTCGAACACCATATATTTT

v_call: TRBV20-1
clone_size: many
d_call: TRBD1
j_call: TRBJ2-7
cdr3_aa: CSARETGLGEQYF
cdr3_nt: TGCAGTGCTAGGGAGACAGGGTTGGGCGAGCAGTACTTC

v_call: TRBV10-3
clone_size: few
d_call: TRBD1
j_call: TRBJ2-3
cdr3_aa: CAISEESPGQGADTQYF
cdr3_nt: TGTGCCATCAGTGAGGAATCCCCGGGACAGGGGGCAGATACGCAGTATTTT

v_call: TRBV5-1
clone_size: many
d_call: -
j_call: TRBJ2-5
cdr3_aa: CASSPATRGETQYF
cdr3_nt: TGCGCCAGCAGCCCGGCAACACGGGGAGAGACCCAGTACTTC

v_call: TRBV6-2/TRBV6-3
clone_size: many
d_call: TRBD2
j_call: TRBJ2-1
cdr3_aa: CASSYLTSGYNEQFF
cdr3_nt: TGTGCCAGCAGTTATCTGACTAGCGGTTACAATGAGCAGTTCTTC

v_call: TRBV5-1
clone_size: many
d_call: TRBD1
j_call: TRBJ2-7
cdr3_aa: CASSSAPGQGYEQYF
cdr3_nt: TGCGCCAGCAGCTCCGCTCCGGGACAGGGTTACGAGCAGTACTTC

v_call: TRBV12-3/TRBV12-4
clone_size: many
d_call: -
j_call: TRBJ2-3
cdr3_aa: CASSVLLADTQYF
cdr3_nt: TGTGCCAGCAGTGTCCTTCTCGCAGATACGCAGTATTTT

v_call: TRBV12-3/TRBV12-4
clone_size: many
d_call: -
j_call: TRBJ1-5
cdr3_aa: CASTPGGRQPQHF
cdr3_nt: TGTGCCAGCACCCCGGGGGGGAGGCAGCCCCAGCATTTT

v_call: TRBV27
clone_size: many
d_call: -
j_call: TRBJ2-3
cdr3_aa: CASSFPGADTQYF
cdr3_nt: TGTGCCAGCAGTTTTCCGGGAGCAGATACGCAGTATTTT

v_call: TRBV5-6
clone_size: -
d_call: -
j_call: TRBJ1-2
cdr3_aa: CASSLDSGGVYGYTF
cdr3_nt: TGTGCCAGCAGCTTGGACAGTGGTGGGGTCTATGGCTACACCTTC

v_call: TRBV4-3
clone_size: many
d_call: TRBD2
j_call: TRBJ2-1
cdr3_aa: CASSTERGRDEQFF
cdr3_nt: TGCGCCAGCAGCACGGAACGAGGGAGGGATGAGCAGTTCTTC

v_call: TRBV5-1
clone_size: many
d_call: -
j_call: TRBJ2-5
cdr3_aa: CASSLAGNAGETQYF
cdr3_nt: TGCGCCAGCAGCTTGGCAGGGAATGCGGGAGAGACCCAGTACTTC

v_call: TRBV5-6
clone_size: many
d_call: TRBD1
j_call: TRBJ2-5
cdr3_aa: CASSSPLRDRQETQYF
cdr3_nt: TGTGCCAGCAGCTCACCTCTCCGGGACAGACAAGAGACCCAGTACTTC

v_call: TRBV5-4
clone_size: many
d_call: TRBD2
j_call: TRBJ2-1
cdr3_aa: CASSLTSGGADEQFF
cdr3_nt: TGTGCCAGCAGCCTTACTAGCGGGGGGGCAGATGAGCAGTTCTTC

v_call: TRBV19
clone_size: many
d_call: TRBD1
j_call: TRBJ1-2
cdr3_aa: CASRLRDRGHGYTF
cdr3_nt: TGTGCCAGTAGACTTCGAGACAGGGGCCATGGCTACACCTTC

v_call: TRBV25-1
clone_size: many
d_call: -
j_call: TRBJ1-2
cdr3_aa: CASSEQGGYTF
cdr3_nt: TGTGCCAGCAGTGAACAAGGAGGCTACACCTTC

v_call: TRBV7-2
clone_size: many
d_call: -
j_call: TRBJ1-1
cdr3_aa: CASSLGSLLGTEAFF
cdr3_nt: TGTGCCAGCAGCTTAGGAAGTTTATTAGGCACTGAAGCTTTCTTT

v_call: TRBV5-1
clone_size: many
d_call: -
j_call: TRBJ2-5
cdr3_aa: CASQKGNNQETQYF
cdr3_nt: TGCGCCAGCCAAAAAGGGAACAACCAAGAGACCCAGTACTTC

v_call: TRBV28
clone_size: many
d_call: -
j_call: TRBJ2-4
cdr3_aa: CASSPFEAKNIQYF
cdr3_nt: TGTGCCAGCAGTCCCTTTGAGGCCAAAAACATTCAGTACTTC

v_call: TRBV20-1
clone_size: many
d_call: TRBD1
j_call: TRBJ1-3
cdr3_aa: CSARDGTGLNTIYF
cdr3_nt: TGCAGTGCTAGAGATGGGACAGGGCTCAACACCATATATTTT

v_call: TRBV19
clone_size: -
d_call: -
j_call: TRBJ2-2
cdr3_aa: CASSFTGPLLRLFF
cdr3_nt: TGTGCCAGTAGTTTCACCGGGCCGCTACTAAGGCTGTTTTTT

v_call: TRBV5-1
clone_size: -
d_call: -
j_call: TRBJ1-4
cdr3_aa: CASSLSNEKLFF
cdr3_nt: TGCGCCAGCAGCTTGAGTAATGAAAAACTGTTTTTT

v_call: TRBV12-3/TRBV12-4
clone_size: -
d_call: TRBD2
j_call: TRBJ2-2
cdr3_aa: CACCRLAGGPPIPAGELFF
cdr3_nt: TGTGCCTGCTGCCGACTAGCGGGGGGCCCTCCTATTCCAGCCGGGGAGCTGTTTTTT

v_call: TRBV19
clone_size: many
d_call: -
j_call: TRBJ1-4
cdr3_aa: CASSMGGTNEKLFF
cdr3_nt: TGTGCCAGTAGTATGGGGGGAACTAATGAAAAACTGTTTTTT

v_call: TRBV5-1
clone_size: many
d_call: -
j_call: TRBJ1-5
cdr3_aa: CASSWGGVDNQPQHF
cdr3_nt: TGCGCCAGCAGCTGGGGGGGAGTCGACAATCAGCCCCAGCATTTT

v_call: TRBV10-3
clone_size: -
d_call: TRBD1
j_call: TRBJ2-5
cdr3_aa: CAISEQGAGGRETQYF
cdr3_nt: TGTGCCATCAGTGAGCAGGGGGCAGGGGGACGGGAGACCCAGTACTTC

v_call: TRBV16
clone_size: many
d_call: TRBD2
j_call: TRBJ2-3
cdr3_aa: CASMTSGLTDTQYF
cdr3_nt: TGTGCCAGCATGACTAGCGGACTCACAGATACGCAGTATTTT

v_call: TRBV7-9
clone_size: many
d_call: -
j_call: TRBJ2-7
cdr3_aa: CASSSGRSLEQYF
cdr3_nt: TGTGCCAGCAGCTCGGGACGGAGCCTTGAGCAGTACTTC

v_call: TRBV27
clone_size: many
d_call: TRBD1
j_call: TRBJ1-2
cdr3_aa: CASRTQGAGGYTF
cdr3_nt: TGTGCCAGCAGGACACAGGGGGCGGGTGGCTACACCTTC

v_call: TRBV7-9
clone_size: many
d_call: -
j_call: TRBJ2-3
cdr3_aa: CASSHSKGRGTDTQYF
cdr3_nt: TGTGCCAGCAGCCACAGCAAGGGTAGGGGCACAGATACGCAGTATTTT

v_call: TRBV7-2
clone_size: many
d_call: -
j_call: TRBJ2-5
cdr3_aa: CASSFPGMAQETQYF
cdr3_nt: TGTGCCAGCAGCTTCCCGGGGATGGCGCAAGAGACCCAGTACTTC

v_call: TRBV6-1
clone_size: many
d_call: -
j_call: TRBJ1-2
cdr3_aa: CASSPPADYGYTF
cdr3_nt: TGTGCCAGCAGTCCACCAGCCGACTATGGCTACACCTTC

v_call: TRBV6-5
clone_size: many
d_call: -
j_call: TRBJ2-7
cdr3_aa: CASSYRGSYEQYF
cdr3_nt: TGTGCCAGCAGTTACAGGGGCTCCTACGAGCAGTACTTC

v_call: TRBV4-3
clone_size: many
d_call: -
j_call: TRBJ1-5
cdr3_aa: CASSQDRERPQHF
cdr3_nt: TGCGCCAGCAGCCAAGATCGGGAACGGCCCCAGCATTTT

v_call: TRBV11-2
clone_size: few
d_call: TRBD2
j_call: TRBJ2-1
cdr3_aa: CASRAPGTRVNEQFF
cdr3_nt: TGTGCCAGCAGGGCTCCCGGGACTAGAGTAAATGAGCAGTTCTTC

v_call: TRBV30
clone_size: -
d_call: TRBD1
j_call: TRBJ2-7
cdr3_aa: CAWGSGQRLYEQYF
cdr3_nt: TGTGCCTGGGGTTCGGGACAGAGACTCTACGAGCAGTACTTC

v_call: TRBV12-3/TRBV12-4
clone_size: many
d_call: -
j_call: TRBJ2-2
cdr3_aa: CASSPGTDFTGELFF
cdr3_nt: TGTGCCAGCAGCCCAGGGACGGACTTCACCGGGGAGCTGTTTTTT

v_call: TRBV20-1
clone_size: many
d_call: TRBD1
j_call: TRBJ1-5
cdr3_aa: CSASTGTGYLIQPQHF
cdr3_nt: TGCAGTGCTAGCACCGGGACAGGTTATCTTATTCAGCCCCAGCATTTT

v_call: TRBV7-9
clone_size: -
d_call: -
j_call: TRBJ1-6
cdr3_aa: CASSSRDSPLHF
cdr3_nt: TGTGCCAGCAGCTCTCGTGATTCACCCCTCCACTTT

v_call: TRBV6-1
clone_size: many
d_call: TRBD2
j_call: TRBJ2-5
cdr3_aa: CASSERGLEETQYF
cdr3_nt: TGTGCCAGCAGTGAAAGGGGACTAGAAGAGACCCAGTACTTC

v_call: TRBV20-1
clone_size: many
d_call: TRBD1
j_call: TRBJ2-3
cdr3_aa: CSAGTVLLSTDTQYF
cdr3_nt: TGCAGTGCAGGGACAGTTTTACTAAGCACAGATACGCAGTATTTT

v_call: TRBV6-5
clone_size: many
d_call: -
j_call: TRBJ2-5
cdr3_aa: CASSYRRGGGYQETQYF
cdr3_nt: TGTGCCAGCAGTTACCGGCGAGGAGGGGGGTACCAAGAGACCCAGTACTTC

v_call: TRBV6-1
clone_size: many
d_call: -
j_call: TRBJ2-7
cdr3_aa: CASTRTVYEQYF
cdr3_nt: TGTGCCAGCACGCGGACCGTCTACGAGCAGTACTTC

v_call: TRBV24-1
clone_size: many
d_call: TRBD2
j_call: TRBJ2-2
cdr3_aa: CATSDFFPAGRPGELFF
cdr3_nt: TGTGCCACCAGTGATTTCTTTCCAGCGGGGAGGCCCGGGGAGCTGTTTTTT